The clone carrying this T cell receptor beta chain was counted between two and nine times. Its antigen remains unidentified. The sample belongs to a study of T cells after yellow fever vaccination. Looking at the study overall: With SMART-Seq v4 Ultra Low Input, the fractions containing low cell numbers were prepared.

Study-wide results and limits: A large majority of primary-vaccination clones showed up again after the booster (approximately 95% CD4, around 85% CD8). Researchers report a weaker secondary response that nonetheless peaked faster, day 5 versus 15.

A process of 5'RACE template switching, which added a universal primer site and UMIs, was used to make TCR cDNA. TCRdb analysed the 5' RACE reads with MiXCR anew, one entry per CDR3 protein. The top ten clones hold about 3% of a sample with about 340,000 distinct CDR3 sequences, about an eighth of them seen once. The CDR3 totals 13 residues. Trimming cost V 2 bases and J 3 bases, with 6 bases left between them. CDR1 MNHEY and CDR2 SMNVEV come from the germline V gene (reference sequence). V and J are TRBV27 and TRBJ2-3; no clear D. The starting material was CD4+ T cells sorted from PBMCs, obtained 15 days after the yellow fever booster vaccination. The sequence came from a young man who received the YFV17D yellow fever vaccine. This CDR3 is CASSLMGTDTQYF. As DNA, the CDR3 is TGTGCCAGCAGTTTAATGGGAACAGATACGCAGTATTTT.